The 9 T cell receptor beta chains listed next were all sequenced from one sample in a study of blood T cell repertoires in COVID-19. Method: immunoSEQ multiplex PCR; TCRdb's copy keeps in-frame clones and lacks some. The sample records approximately 320,000 clones, around 92% being singletons. The sequenced sample was peripheral blood. The source is a woman in her 30s with COVID-19, enrolled during active disease.

This chain joins TRBV7-2 and TRBJ2-5, with 11 bases lining up with TRBD1. Trimming took 5 bases from V and 6 from J; bases not matched to a gene: 8. The CDR3 contains 15 residues. From germline, CDR1 is SGHTA and CDR2 FQGNSA. The CDR3 is CASSTSGQGAKTQYF. Here the CDR3 DNA reads TGTGCCAGCAGCACATCCGGACAGGGGGCAAAGACCCAGTACTTC.

This clone was seen just once. The gene calls are TRBV12-3 or TRBV12-4 and TRBJ2-2; a possible D gene is TRBD1 (6 bases). The CDR3 extends over 11 amino acids. The ends were cut back, 8 bases at V and 6 bases at J, with 7 bases in the middle. This chain's CDR3 is CASQGPGELFF. The CDR3, as DNA: TGTGCCAGCCAGGGGCCCGGGGAGCTGTTTTTT.

A note on this clone: This likely came from a read error, as a far larger clone is one base away. The chain couples TRBV7-9 to TRBJ2-6; the D is unclear. The germline V gene has CDR1 SEHNR and CDR2 FQNEAQ (reference sequence). Trimming shortened V by 5 bases and J by 4 bases, and 6 bases separated the two germline ends. The CDR3 extends over 13 amino acids. This chain's CDR3 is CASSPRGANVLTF. The CDR3 DNA reads TGTGCCAGCAGCCCCAGAGGGGCCAACGTCCTGACTTTC.

CDR3 loop: CASRTGVNEKLFF. The CDR3 region has the DNA TGTGCCAGTAGGACAGGGGTCAATGAAAAACTGTTTTTT. The chain uses TRBV19 and TRBJ1-4; 8 nucleotides line up with TRBD1. In germline, CDR1 is LNHDA, CDR2 SQIVND (reference sequence). The V and J ends lost 6 bases and 5 bases, in that order; junction bases with no gene match: 2. CDR3 size: 13 residues. Drawing the rest from reference TRBV19 and TRBJ1-4, the complete variable domain is DGGITQSPKYLFRKEGQNVTLSCEQNLNHDAMYWYRQDPGQGLRLIYYSQIVNDFQKGDIAEGYSVSREKKESFPLTVTSAQKNPTAFYLCASRTGVNEKLFFGSGTQLSVL.

The chain has TRBV6-5 and TRBJ1-4; D is uncertain. V shed 0 bases and J shed 8 bases, with 7 bases lying between them. CDR1 and CDR2 from the germline V gene are MNHEY and SVGAGI. The CDR3 length is 13 residues. The CDR3 nucleotides read TGTGCCAGCAGTTACTCTTGGAGCGAAAAACTGTTTTTT. Translated, it gives CASSYSWSEKLFF.

This sequence joins TRBV14 and TRBJ1-2; perhaps TRBD1 as D (6 bases). Trimming shortened V by 4 bases and J by 6 bases, and 21 bases separated the two germline ends. The germline CDR1 and CDR2 sequences are SGHDN and FVKESK. The CDR3 contains 16 residues. The CDR3 nucleotides read TGTGCCAGCAGCCGGGCGGGGGCGCGTCTACTTCATGGCTACACCTTC. Its protein product is CASSRAGARLLHGYTF.

For the CDR3, the DNA is TGTGCCAGCAGCTTCCAGGGTCTCTCCTACGAGCAGTACTTC. Protein product: CASSFQGLSYEQYF. The V and J genes are TRBV11-2 and TRBJ2-7; maybe TRBD1 (5 bases). Germline CDR1 is SGHAT and CDR2 is FQNNGV. The length of the CDR3 is 14 residues. V was shortened by 3 bases and J by 0 bases, with 9 bases between the two germline ends.

The chain is built from TRBV10-1 and TRBJ2-1, with 8 bases identical to TRBD2. Germline-derived CDR1 and CDR2 are WNHNN and SYGVQD (reference sequence). The CDR3 consists of 16 residues. Trimming at V came to 4 bases and at J to 4 bases, leaving 9 bases not matched to a gene. The CDR3 region has the DNA TGCGCCAGCAGTGGGGGGCGGGGGGAACTTTACAATGAGCAGTTCTTC. It specifies CASSGGRGELYNEQFF.

This clone was seen a single time. The genes are TRBV4-1 and TRBJ2-1; a weak D match, TRBD2 (6 bases). V shed 1 base and J shed 8 bases, with 18 bases lying between them. This CDR3 contains 16 residues. Germline V gene data show CDR1 as MGHRA and CDR2 as YSYEKL. The CDR3: CASSQVGSRRRDEQFF. CDR3 bases: TGCGCCAGCAGCCAAGTTGGGTCGAGGAGGAGGGATGAGCAGTTCTTC.